This record covers a single T cell receptor beta chain. There were only Caucasian adults among the donors, and all lived in Nashville, Tennessee. The junction had 11 bases not matched to a gene; V was cut back by 8 bases and J by 7 bases. Germline CDR1 and CDR2: SGHRS and YFSETQ. The CDR3 extends over 14 amino acids. This entry is derived from a study of shared clonotypes between healthy human individuals. Study in general: Two women and a few men aged 18 to 49 made up the donors.

Sequenced by immunoSEQ multiplex PCR; TCRdb stores in-frame clones only, minus some. Of 330,000 or so clones listed, roughly 80% are singletons. This clonotype was sampled from a man younger than 40 in good health. The sample was memory CD4+ T cells sorted from blood. This sample's subset: CD45RA-negative fraction. This chain uses TRBV5-1 with TRBJ2-1; the match to TRBD2 covers 8 bases. In DNA, the CDR3 is TGCGCCAGGAAATGCGGGAGGCGGTGGAATGAGCAGTTCTTC. This gives the protein CARKCGRRWNEQFF.